This TCR beta chain is from a study of CD8 T cells in ankylosing spondylitis. Findings of the study overall: A motif in TCR beta, a set of fewer than ten highly homologous variants, appeared characteristic of ankylosing spondylitis blood.

This CDR3 is 14 amino acids long. Trimming cost V 8 bases and J 4 bases, with 15 bases left between them. CDR1 MDHEN and CDR2 SYDVKM come from the germline V gene. MiXCR, applied by TCRdb to the 5' RACE reads, yields one record per CDR3 protein. The data contain 85,000 to 100,000 distinct CDR3 sequences, approximately 9% of them seen just once; the ten biggest clones take up about 4.6%. This clonotype was seen more than once but under ten times. Its antigen is still unknown. Sequenced sample: blood, either unsorted or a sorted T cell fraction (not recorded which). This sequence was found in a male donor with ankylosing spondylitis or in good health (not recorded which). This rearrangement joins TRBV28 to TRBJ2-1, with D maybe TRBD1 (6 bases). CDR3 nucleotide sequence: TGTGCCAGCGAAGGCAGGGGTGTTTACAATGAGCAGTTCTTC. It specifies CASEGRGVYNEQFF.